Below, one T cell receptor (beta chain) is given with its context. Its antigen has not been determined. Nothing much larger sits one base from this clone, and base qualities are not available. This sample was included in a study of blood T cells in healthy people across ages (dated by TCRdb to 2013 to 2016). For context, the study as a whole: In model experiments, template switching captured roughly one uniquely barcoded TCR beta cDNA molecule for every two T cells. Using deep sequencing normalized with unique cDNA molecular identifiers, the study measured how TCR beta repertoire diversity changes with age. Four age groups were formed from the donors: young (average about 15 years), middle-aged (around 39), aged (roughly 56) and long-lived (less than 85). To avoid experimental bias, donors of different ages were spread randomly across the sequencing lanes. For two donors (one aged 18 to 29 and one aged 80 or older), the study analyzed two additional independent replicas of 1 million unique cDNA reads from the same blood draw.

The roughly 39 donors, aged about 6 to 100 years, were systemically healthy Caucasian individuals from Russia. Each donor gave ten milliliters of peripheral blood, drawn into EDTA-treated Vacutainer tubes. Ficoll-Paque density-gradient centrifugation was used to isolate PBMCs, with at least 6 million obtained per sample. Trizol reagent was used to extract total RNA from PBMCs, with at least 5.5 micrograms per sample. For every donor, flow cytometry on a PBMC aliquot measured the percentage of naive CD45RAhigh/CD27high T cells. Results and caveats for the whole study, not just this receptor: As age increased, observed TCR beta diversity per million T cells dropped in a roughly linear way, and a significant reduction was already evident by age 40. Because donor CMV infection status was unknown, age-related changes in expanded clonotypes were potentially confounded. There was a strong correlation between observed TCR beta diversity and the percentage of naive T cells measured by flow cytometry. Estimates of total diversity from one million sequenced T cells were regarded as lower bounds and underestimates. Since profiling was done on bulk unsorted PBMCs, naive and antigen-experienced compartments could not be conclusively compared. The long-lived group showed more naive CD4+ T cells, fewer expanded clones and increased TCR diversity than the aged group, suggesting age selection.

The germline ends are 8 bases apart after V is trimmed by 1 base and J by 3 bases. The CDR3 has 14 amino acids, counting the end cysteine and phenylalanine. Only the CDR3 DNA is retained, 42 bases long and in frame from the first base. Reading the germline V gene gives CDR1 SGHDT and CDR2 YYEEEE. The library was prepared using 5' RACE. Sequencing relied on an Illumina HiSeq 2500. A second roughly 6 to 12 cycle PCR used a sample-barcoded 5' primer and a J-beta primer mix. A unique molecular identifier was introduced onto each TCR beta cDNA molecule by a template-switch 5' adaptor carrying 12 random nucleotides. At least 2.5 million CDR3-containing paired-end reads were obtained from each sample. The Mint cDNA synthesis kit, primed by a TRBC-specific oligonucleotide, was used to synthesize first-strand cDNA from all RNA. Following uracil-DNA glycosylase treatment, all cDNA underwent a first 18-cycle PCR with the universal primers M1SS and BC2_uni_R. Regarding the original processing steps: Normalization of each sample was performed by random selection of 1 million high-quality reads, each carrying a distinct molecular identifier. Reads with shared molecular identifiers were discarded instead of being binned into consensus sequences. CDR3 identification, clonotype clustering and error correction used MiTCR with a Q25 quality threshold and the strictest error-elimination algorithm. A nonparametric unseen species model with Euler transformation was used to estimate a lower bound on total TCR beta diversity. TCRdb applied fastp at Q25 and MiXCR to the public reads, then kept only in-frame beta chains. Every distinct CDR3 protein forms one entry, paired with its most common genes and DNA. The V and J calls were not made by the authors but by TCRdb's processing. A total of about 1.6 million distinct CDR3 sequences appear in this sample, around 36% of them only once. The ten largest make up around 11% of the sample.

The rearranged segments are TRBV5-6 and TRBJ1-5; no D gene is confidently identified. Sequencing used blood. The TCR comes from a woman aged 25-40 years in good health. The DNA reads TGTGCCAGCAGCTTGATGGGTACCAATCAGCCCCAGCATTTT. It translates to CASSLMGTNQPQHF.